The 5 T cell receptor beta chains below all came from one sample that was sequenced in a study of cytomegalovirus exposure and HLA in healthy donors. Researchers ran the PCR with 60 Vbeta and 13 Jbeta primers. Profiled with immunoSEQ multiplex PCR; TCRdb holds only in-frame clones, not every one. The table includes around 300,000 clones, roughly 90% detected once. Sequenced input: PBMCs. These receptors were collected from a woman younger than 35 in good health and CMV-seronegative.

The chain has TRBV10-3 and TRBJ1-4, with D possibly TRBD1 on 5 matching bases. CDR1 and CDR2 (germline): ENHRY, SYGVKD. The V and J ends lost 3 bases and 5 bases respectively, with 13 bases between them. The CDR3 is 15 amino acids. In DNA form, the CDR3 reads TGTGCCATCAGTGACCCGACAGCGTTAAATGAAAAACTGTTTTTT. Translating it yields CAISDPTALNEKLFF.

This clone came up a few times. The chain recombines TRBV5-6 with TRBJ1-2; TRBD1 is a possible D gene (6 bases). Trimming stripped 4 bases from V and 12 bases from J, with 28 bases between. The CDR3 loop spans 16 amino acids. Germline V CDR1 and CDR2: SGHDT, YYEEEE. The CDR3 bases are TGTGCCAGCAGCCTCCGGAGGACTGGGGACAACTCGGTCGACACCTTC. Translated, it gives CASSLRRTGDNSVDTF. The variable domain in full, with the rest retrieved from reference TRBV5-6 and TRBJ1-2, is DAGVTQSPTHLIKTRGQQVTLRCSPKSGHDTVSWYQQALGQGPQFIFQYYEEEERQRGNFPDRFSGHQFPNYSSELNVNALLLGDSALYLCASSLRRTGDNSVDTFGSGTRLTVV.

This chain links TRBV28 with TRBJ2-7, with TRBD1 matching over 10 bases. Germline trimming cut 3 bases from V and 6 bases from J; bases unmatched to any gene: 5. The germline V gene has CDR1 MDHEN and CDR2 SYDVKM. The CDR3 length is 14 residues. The CDR3 protein is CASSFGTGAPEQYF. DNA for the CDR3: TGTGCCAGCAGTTTCGGGACAGGGGCCCCCGAGCAGTACTTC.

The CDR3 region is CASSDRASSYEQYF. CDR3 in DNA: TGTGCCAGCAGTGACAGGGCTTCATCCTACGAGCAGTACTTC. This chain connects TRBV9 to TRBJ2-7; 7 positions agree with TRBD1. V lost 5 bases, J lost 1 base, and 6 bases stayed unmatched. The CDR3 has 14 amino acids. Germline V gene lookup returns CDR1 SGDLS and CDR2 YYNGEE.

The chain carries TRBV4-1 and TRBJ2-2, with D possibly being TRBD1 (5 bases). Trimming removed 4 bases from V and 4 bases from J, with 16 bases in between. Looked up from germline, CDR1 is MGHRA and CDR2 is YSYEKL. CDR3 length equals 16 residues. The CDR3 nucleotides are TGCGCCAGCAGCCCAAGTCAGGGTTTGGGCACCGGGGAGCTGTTTTTT. It is translated as CASSPSQGLGTGELFF.